Described below is a single TCR beta chain sequence and its context. This clonotype was picked up many times. What antigen it recognizes has not been identified. The sample holds no much larger clone one base away, and base qualities are not on file. This was a case-control study nested in a cohort of healthcare workers in London, UK, who had nasopharyngeal swab PCR tests and blood samples taken every week. Between 23 and 31 March 2020, the week of the UK lockdown, healthcare workers were enrolled and then followed up weekly for as long as 16 weeks. The library was produced with 5' RACE. Sequencing used a NextSeq 500. The TCR library protocol attached unique molecular identifiers to individual cDNA molecules to correct for sequencing error and PCR bias. Both TCR alpha and beta chains were sequenced, and tight co-correlation was observed between alpha and beta sequence abundances in each sample. The authors' pipeline ran thus. Decombinator V4 was used to perform V gene, J gene and CDR3 annotation of TCR sequences. Expanded TCRs were defined as changing significantly between any two time points under a Poisson model with p below 0.0001. Abundances of TCRs were expressed as counts per million after normalisation to the total number of TCRs sequenced in each sample. TRAV1-2 paired with TRAJ12, TRAJ20 or TRAJ33 defined MAIT TCRs, while TRAV10 paired with TRAJ18 defined iNKT TCRs. VDJdb, accessed on 1 November 2021, was searched for TCRs annotated for CMV, EBV and SARS-CoV-2, and TCRs annotated for more than one antigen were excluded. TCRdb handled the public reads itself, with Q25 trimming in fastp and clone calling in MiXCR, and kept productive beta chains. Every CDR3 protein is listed once, alongside the most common genes and DNA of its rows. These V and J calls derive from TCRdb rather than the authors' analysis. Here the sample has tens of thousands of distinct CDR3 sequences; about 12% occur a single time. Of the sample, 3% to 5% is held by the ten largest clones.

This sample was included in a study of early T cells in non-severe SARS-CoV-2 infection (dated by TCRdb to the early 2020s). Context from the whole study: TCR sequencing used bulk RNA from unsorted whole blood, so alpha and beta chains could not be paired. Results and caveats for the whole study, not just this receptor: Matching against VDJdb was skewed toward anti-spike CD8 responses, likely underestimated virus-specific expansions, and missed private and CD4 specificities.

Germline trimming: 7 bases from V, 2 bases from J; junction bases outside gene matches: 17. For CDR1 and CDR2, the germline V gene lists SGHRS and YFSETQ. From cysteine to phenylalanine, the CDR3 is 18 amino acids long. Only the CDR3 part of the read is kept: 54 bases, read in frame from the first base. The rearrangement joined TRBV5-1 to TRBJ2-2; the central 7 bases match TRBD1. Sequences were obtained from whole blood. This TCR was recovered from an adult who was a healthcare worker with PCR-confirmed SARS-CoV-2 infection or an uninfected control (not recorded which). At the DNA level, the sequence is TGCGCCAGCTCACCGCTAAAAACAGGGGTCGTAAACACCGGGGAGCTGTTTTTT. This sequence encodes CASSPLKTGVVNTGELFF.